This T cell receptor (beta chain) originates from a study of blood T cells in healthy people across ages (dated by TCRdb to the mid-2010s). A note on the overall study: Template switching captured roughly one uniquely barcoded TCR beta cDNA molecule per two T cells in model experiments. The donors were divided into four age groups: young (average around 17 years), middle-aged (around 41), aged (about 60) and long-lived (about 84). The study analyzed two additional independent replicas of 1 million unique cDNA reads from the same blood draw for two donors, one aged 18 to 30 and one aged 80 or older. The study measured age-related changes in TCR beta repertoire diversity using deep sequencing normalized with unique cDNA molecular identifiers. To avoid experimental bias, donors of different ages were distributed randomly across sequencing lanes.

From the cysteine up to the phenylalanine, the CDR3 has a length of 16 residues. The entry retains the CDR3 DNA only, 48 bases that are in frame from base 1. The junction shows trimming of 0 bases on V and 2 bases on J, plus 13 bases between the germline ends. The germline V gene sets CDR1 to MNHEY and CDR2 to SVGAGI. With respect to this clonotype: Its antigen specificity is not known. No much larger clone is present one base from it, and per-base qualities are unavailable.

The receptor library was made with 5' RACE. The listed sequencing device is Illumina HiSeq 2500. A second roughly 6 to 12 cycle PCR used a sample-barcoded 5' primer and a J-beta primer mix. Each TCR beta cDNA molecule received a unique molecular identifier from a template-switch 5' adaptor carrying 12 random nucleotides. Each sample yielded at least 2.5 million CDR3-containing paired-end reads. All of the RNA was converted into first-strand cDNA using the Mint cDNA synthesis kit, with a TRBC-specific oligonucleotide serving as the primer. All cDNA was treated with uracil-DNA glycosylase and then went through a first 18-cycle PCR with the universal primers M1SS and BC2_uni_R. As for how the authors treated the data: For normalization, 1 million high-quality reads were randomly selected from each sample, with every read carrying a distinct molecular identifier. Reads with shared molecular identifiers were discarded instead of being binned into consensus sequences. MiTCR, run with a Q25 quality threshold and the strictest error-elimination algorithm, handled CDR3 identification, clonotype clustering and error correction. A nonparametric unseen species model with Euler transformation was used to estimate lower-bound total TCR beta diversity. TCRdb ran its own pipeline on the public reads, namely fastp trimming at Q25 and MiXCR clone calling, and kept in-frame beta chains. One record per CDR3 amino acid sequence lists the most common genes and DNA. These V and J calls rely on TCRdb rather than the paper's analysis. This sample has approximately 800,000 distinct CDR3 sequences in its table, and about 59% of those were observed once. Of the sample, roughly a quarter falls within the top ten clones.

Overall results and qualifications from the work: Donor CMV infection status was unknown, potentially confounding age-related changes in expanded clonotypes. A strong correlation was found between observed TCR beta diversity and the percentage of naive T cells measured by flow cytometry. Compared with the aged group, the long-lived group had more naive CD4+ T cells, fewer expanded clones and increased TCR diversity, suggesting age selection. Because profiling used bulk unsorted PBMCs, naive and antigen-experienced compartments could not be compared conclusively. Estimates of total diversity based on one million sequenced T cells were considered lower bounds and underestimates. As age increased, observed TCR beta diversity per million T cells dropped in a roughly linear way, and a significant reduction was already evident by age around 41.

The 39 donors, aged about 6 to 95 years, were systemically healthy Caucasian individuals from Russia. Each donor gave approximately 9.3 milliliters of peripheral blood, collected into EDTA-treated Vacutainer tubes. Ficoll-Paque density-gradient centrifugation was used to isolate PBMCs, with at least 6 million obtained per sample. Trizol reagent was used to extract total RNA from the PBMCs, yielding at least 5 micrograms per sample. For every donor, an aliquot of PBMCs went through flow cytometry to measure the percentages of naive CD45RAhigh/CD27high T cells. Sample: blood. The sequence came from a man younger than 40 in good health. The sequence is built from TRBV6-5 and TRBJ2-5; the D gene remains uncertain. The base sequence is TGTGCCAGCAGTTACTCGATGTGGGCTTTTCAAGAGACCCAGTACTTC. It translates to CASSYSMWAFQETQYF.